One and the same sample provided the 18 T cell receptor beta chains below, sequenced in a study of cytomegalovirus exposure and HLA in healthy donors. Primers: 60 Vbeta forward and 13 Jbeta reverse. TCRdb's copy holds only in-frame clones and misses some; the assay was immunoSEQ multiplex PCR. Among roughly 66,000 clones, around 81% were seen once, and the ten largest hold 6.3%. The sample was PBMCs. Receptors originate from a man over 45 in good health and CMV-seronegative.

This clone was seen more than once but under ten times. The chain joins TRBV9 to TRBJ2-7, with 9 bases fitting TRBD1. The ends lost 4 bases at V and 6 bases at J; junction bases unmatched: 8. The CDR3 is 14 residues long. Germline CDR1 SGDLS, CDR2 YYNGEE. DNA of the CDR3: TGTGCCAGCAGCCGGGACAGGGAGGTGCGCGAGCAGTACTTC. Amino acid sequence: CASSRDREVREQYF.

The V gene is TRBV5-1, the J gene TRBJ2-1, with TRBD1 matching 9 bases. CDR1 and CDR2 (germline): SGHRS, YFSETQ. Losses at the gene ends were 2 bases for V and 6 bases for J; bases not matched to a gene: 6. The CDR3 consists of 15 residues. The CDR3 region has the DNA TGCGCCAGCAGCTTTTGGGACAGGGATGTCAATGAGCAGTTCTTC. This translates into CASSFWDRDVNEQFF.

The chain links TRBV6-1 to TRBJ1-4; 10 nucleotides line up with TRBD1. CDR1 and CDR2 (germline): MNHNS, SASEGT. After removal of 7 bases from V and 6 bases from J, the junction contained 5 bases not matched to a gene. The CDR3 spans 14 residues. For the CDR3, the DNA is TGTGCCAGCACCCCGGGGACAGGGGATGAAAAACTGTTTTTT. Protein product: CASTPGTGDEKLFF.

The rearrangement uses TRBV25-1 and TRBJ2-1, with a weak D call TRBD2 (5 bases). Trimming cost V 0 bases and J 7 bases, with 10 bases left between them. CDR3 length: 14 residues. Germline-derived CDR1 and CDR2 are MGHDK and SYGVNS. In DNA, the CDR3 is TGTGCCAGCAGTGAATATCCTAGCAGGAATGAGCAGTTCTTC. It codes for CASSEYPSRNEQFF.

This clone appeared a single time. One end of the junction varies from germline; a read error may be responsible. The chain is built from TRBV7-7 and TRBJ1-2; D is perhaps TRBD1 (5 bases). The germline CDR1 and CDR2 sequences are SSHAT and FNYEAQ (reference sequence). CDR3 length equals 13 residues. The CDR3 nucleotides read TGTGCTAGCAGCTTAGCGAGTGGGGCTGGCTACACCTTC. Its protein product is CASSLASGAGYTF.

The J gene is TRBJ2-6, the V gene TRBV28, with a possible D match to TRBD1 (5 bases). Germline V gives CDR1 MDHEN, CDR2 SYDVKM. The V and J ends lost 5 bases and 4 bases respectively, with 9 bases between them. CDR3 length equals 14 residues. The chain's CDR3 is CASSTGPGANVLTF. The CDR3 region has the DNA TGTGCCAGCAGTACAGGCCCCGGGGCCAACGTCCTGACTTTC.

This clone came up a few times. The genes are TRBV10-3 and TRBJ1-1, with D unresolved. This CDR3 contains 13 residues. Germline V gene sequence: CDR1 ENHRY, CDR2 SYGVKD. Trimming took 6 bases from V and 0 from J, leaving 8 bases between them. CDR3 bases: TGTGCCATCAGACACAGTGTGAACACTGAAGCTTTCTTT. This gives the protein CAIRHSVNTEAFF.

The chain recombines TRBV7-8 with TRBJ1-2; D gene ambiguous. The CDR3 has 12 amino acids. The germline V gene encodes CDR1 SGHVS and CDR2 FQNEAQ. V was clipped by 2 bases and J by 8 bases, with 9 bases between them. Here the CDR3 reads CASSLYNLGYTF. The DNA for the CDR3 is TGTGCCAGCAGCTTATATAATCTGGGCTACACCTTC.

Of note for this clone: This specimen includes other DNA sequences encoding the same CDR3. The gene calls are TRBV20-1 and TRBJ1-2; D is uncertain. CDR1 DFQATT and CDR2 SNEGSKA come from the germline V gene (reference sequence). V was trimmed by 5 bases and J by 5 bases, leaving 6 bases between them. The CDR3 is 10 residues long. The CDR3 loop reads CSAFEYGYTF. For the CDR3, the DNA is TGCAGTGCTTTCGAGTATGGCTACACCTTC.

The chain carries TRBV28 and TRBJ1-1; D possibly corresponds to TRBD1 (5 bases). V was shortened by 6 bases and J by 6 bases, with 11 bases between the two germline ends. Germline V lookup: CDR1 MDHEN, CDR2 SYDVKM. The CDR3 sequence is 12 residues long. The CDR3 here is CASSLGVAEAFF. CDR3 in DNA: TGTGCCAGCAGCCTAGGGGTCGCTGAAGCTTTCTTT. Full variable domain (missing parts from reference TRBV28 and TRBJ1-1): DVKVTQSSRYLVKRTGEKVFLECVQDMDHENMFWYRQDPGLGLRLIYFSYDVKMKEKGDIPEGYSVSREKKERFSLILESASTNQTSMYLCASSLGVAEAFFGQGTRLTVV.

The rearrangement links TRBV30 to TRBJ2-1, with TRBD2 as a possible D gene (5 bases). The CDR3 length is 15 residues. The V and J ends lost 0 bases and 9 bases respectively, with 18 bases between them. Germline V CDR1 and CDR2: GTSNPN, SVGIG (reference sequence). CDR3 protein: CAWSVPEGFKVEQFF. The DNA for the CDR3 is TGTGCCTGGAGTGTACCCGAGGGTTTTAAGGTTGAGCAGTTCTTC.

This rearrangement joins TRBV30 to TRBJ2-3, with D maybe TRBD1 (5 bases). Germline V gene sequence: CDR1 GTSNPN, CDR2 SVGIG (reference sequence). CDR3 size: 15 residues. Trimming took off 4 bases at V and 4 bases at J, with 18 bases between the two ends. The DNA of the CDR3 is TGTGCCTGGAAGTATCCCCAGTTAGGGGCAGATACGCAGTATTTT. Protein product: CAWKYPQLGADTQYF.

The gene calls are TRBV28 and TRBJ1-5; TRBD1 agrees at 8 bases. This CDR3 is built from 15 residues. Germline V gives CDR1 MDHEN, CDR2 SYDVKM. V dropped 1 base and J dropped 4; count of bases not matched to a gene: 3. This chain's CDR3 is CASSLFRGLNQPQHF. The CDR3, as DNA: TGTGCCAGCAGTTTATTCAGGGGGCTAAATCAGCCCCAGCATTTT.

CDR3 amino acids: CASDTGTRQYF. Here the CDR3 DNA reads TGTGCCAGCGACACCGGGACAAGGCAGTATTTT. This sequence joins TRBV6-5 and TRBJ2-3; maybe TRBD1 (6 bases). There are 11 residues in the CDR3. CDR1 MNHEY and CDR2 SVGAGI come from the germline V gene. Trimming stripped 8 bases from V and 11 bases from J, with 14 bases between.

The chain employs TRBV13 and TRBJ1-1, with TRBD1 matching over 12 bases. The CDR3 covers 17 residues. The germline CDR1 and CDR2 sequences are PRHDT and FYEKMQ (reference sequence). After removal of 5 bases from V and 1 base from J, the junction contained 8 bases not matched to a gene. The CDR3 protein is CASSPGDRGQGNTEAFF. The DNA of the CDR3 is TGTGCCAGCAGCCCCGGGGACAGGGGGCAAGGGAACACTGAAGCTTTCTTT.

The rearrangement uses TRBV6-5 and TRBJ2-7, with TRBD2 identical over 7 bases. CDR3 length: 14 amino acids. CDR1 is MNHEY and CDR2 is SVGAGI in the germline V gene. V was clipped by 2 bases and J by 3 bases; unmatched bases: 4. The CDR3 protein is CASSYRGRNYEQYF. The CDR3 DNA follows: TGTGCCAGCAGTTACCGCGGGAGAAACTACGAGCAGTACTTC.

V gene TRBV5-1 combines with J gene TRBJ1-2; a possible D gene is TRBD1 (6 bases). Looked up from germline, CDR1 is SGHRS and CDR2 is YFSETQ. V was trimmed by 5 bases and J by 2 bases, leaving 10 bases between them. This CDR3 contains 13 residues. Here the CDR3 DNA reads TGCGCCAGCAGTTACGACAGGAACTATGGCTACACCTTC. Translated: CASSYDRNYGYTF.

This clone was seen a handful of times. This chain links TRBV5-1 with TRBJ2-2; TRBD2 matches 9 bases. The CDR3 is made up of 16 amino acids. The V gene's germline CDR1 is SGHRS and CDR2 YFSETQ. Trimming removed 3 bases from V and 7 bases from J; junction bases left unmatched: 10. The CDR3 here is CASSWGLARSGGELFF. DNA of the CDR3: TGCGCCAGCAGCTGGGGACTAGCCCGCAGCGGCGGGGAGCTGTTTTTT.